These 16 T cell receptor beta chains originate from one sample sequenced in a study of cytomegalovirus exposure and HLA in healthy donors. A multiplex PCR was run with 60 Vbeta primers and 13 Jbeta primers. TCRdb's copy holds only in-frame clones and misses some; the assay was immunoSEQ multiplex PCR. This table has 110,000 or so clones, 81% appearing once. The material sequenced was PBMCs. These receptors were obtained from a woman aged 35 to 49 in good health and CMV-seronegative.

This clone has just one count. J is TRBJ1-2 and V is TRBV4-2; TRBD1 might be the D (6 bases). This CDR3 has 15 amino acids. The germline gives CDR1 LGHNA, CDR2 YNFKEQ. V shed 4 bases and J shed 7 bases, with 19 bases lying between them. The CDR3 DNA is TGTGCCAGCAGCCTCCCGGACAGCCCCTCTCTTGGCTACACCTTC. Translated, it gives CASSLPDSPSLGYTF.

This clone was recorded only once. The chain carries TRBV5-8 and TRBJ2-5; D might be TRBD1 (5 bases). The CDR3 contains 17 residues. Germline assignment: CDR1 SGHTS and CDR2 YDEGEE. With 0 bases removed from V and 5 bases from J, the gap between germline ends came to 20 bases. CDR3 sequence reads: CASSLARTSGIGETQYF. CDR3 nucleotide sequence: TGTGCCAGCAGCTTGGCCCGTACGTCAGGGATTGGGGAGACCCAGTACTTC.

This chain joins TRBV29-1 and TRBJ2-1, with 8 nucleotides matching TRBD2. The CDR3 length is 14 residues. V shed 8 bases, J shed 4 bases, and the junction held 10 bases outside the gene matches. Germline V gene sequence: CDR1 SQVTM, CDR2 ANQGSEA. CDR3 bases: TGCAGCTTACGGGATCTAGCGGGTTACAATGAGCAGTTCTTC. It encodes CSLRDLAGYNEQFF.

The gene calls are TRBV7-9 and TRBJ2-3; tentatively, D is TRBD1 (5 bases). The CDR3 totals 15 residues. V was pared by 1 base and J by 4 bases, with 12 bases between. Per the germline V gene, CDR1 is SEHNR and CDR2 is FQNEAQ (reference sequence). CDR3 protein: CASSLVSRAADTQYF. The DNA of the CDR3 is TGTGCCAGCAGCTTAGTTTCCAGGGCAGCAGATACGCAGTATTTT.

V usage is TRBV6-5 and J usage is TRBJ2-3; the match to TRBD2 covers 10 bases. This CDR3 spans 15 amino acids. The V and J ends lost 5 bases and 3 bases, in that order; junction bases with no gene match: 5. Germline values: CDR1 MNHEY, CDR2 SVGAGI. This CDR3 reads CASSLGLASTDTQYF. CDR3 DNA sequence: TGTGCCAGCAGTCTGGGACTAGCGAGTACAGATACGCAGTATTTT.

This clone has just a few counts. V usage is TRBV19 and J usage is TRBJ1-2; 8 bases map to TRBD1. This CDR3 is 14 amino acids long. The junction had 4 bases not matched to a gene; V was cut back by 5 bases and J by 2 bases. The germline V gene encodes CDR1 LNHDA and CDR2 SQIVND (reference sequence). The CDR3 here is CASSPDRANYGYTF. CDR3 coding DNA: TGTGCCAGTAGTCCGGACAGGGCCAACTATGGCTACACCTTC.

This chain uses TRBV12-2 with TRBJ2-6; the table's D call, TRBD1, has no DNA check behind it. TRBV12-2 is classified as a pseudogene. This CDR3 contains 22 residues. CDR3 amino acids: CASRPPTPGQAREGSGANVLTF. CDR3 DNA sequence: TGTGCAAGTCGCCCTCCCACTCCGGGACAGGCACGGGAAGGCTCTGGGGCCAACGTCCTGACTTTC.

The chain links TRBV27 to TRBJ1-6, with TRBD1 matching over 8 bases. Per germline, CDR1 MNHEY and CDR2 SMNVEV (reference sequence). The ends lost 2 bases at V and 0 bases at J; junction bases unmatched: 9. CDR3 length: 19 amino acids. CDR3 loop: CASSLRQGQGLSYNSPLHF. The CDR3 DNA reads as TGTGCCAGCAGTTTACGTCAAGGACAGGGCCTCTCCTATAATTCACCCCTCCACTTT.

The chain combines TRBV7-2 with TRBJ2-7; 7 bases fit TRBD1. This CDR3 spans 13 amino acids. V was clipped by 5 bases and J by 2 bases; unmatched bases: 3. Germline loops: CDR1 SGHTA, CDR2 FQGNSA. The CDR3 here is CASSRTGAYEQYF. CDR3 DNA sequence: TGTGCCAGCAGCCGGACAGGAGCCTACGAGCAGTACTTC.

The chain employs TRBV4-1 and TRBJ1-1, with D uncertain. Germline CDR1 MGHRA, CDR2 YSYEKL. The CDR3 covers 14 residues. The ends were cut back, 0 bases at V and 4 bases at J, with 9 bases in the middle. The CDR3 bases are TGCGCCAGCAGCCAAGATCCCCCGAGCACTGAAGCTTTCTTT. Amino acids: CASSQDPPSTEAFF.

The rearrangement joins TRBV19 to TRBJ1-1, with 8 bases lining up with TRBD1. Trimming removed 5 bases from V and 6 bases from J; junction bases left unmatched: 8. The CDR3 runs 14 residues. Germline CDR1 and CDR2: LNHDA and SQIVND (reference sequence). CDR3 sequence reads: CASSQTGVSPEAFF. The CDR3 DNA is TGTGCCAGTAGTCAGACAGGGGTAAGTCCTGAAGCTTTCTTT.

This clone was seen only once. The chain employs TRBV4-1 and TRBJ2-1; TRBD2 aligns across 12 bases. The CDR3 covers 20 residues. V trimming: 0 bases; J trimming: 0 bases; junction bases outside the gene matches: 9. CDR1 is MGHRA and CDR2 is YSYEKL in the germline V gene. Written as DNA, the CDR3 is TGCGCCAGCAGCCAAGATCACCCTAGCGGGAGGGTGAGCTCCTACAATGAGCAGTTCTTC. It translates to CASSQDHPSGRVSSYNEQFF.

The CDR3 DNA is TGTGCCAGTAGTGCGCGGGGCCGGGAAGATACGCAGTATTTT. This translates into CASSARGREDTQYF. The rearrangement joins TRBV19 to TRBJ2-3, with TRBD2 as a possible D gene (6 bases). Trimming pared 5 bases from V and 5 bases from J, leaving 14 bases between. The CDR3 runs to 14 residues. Germline V lookup: CDR1 LNHDA, CDR2 SQIVND (reference sequence).

The chain recombines TRBV4-1 with TRBJ1-1, with TRBD1 matching 7 bases. With 0 bases clipped from V and 0 bases from J, the junction kept 4 bases outside the gene matches. Germline V gives CDR1 MGHRA, CDR2 YSYEKL. The CDR3 runs to 16 residues. CDR3 in amino acids: CASSQDPRGLNTEAFF. The CDR3 DNA is TGCGCCAGCAGCCAAGATCCTAGGGGGCTGAACACTGAAGCTTTCTTT.

The table lists this clone with a count of one. The chain employs TRBV5-6 and TRBJ2-7; TRBD1 agrees at 8 bases. The germline V gene has CDR1 SGHDT and CDR2 YYEEEE. This CDR3 region has 15 residues. The junction had 6 bases not matched to a gene; V was cut back by 4 bases and J by 0 bases. CDR3 in DNA: TGTGCCAGCAGCCGGACAGGGCTGAGCTCCTACGAGCAGTACTTC. Protein: CASSRTGLSSYEQYF.

The rearrangement links TRBV28 to TRBJ1-1, with a weak D call TRBD1 (6 bases). The V end was cut by 2 bases, the J end by 1 base, with 8 bases between. CDR3 length: 14 amino acids. CDR1 is MDHEN, CDR2 SYDVKM, per germline. In DNA form, the CDR3 reads TGTGCCAGCAGTTTAGGGGACAAGAACACTGAAGCTTTCTTT. Translating gives CASSLGDKNTEAFF.